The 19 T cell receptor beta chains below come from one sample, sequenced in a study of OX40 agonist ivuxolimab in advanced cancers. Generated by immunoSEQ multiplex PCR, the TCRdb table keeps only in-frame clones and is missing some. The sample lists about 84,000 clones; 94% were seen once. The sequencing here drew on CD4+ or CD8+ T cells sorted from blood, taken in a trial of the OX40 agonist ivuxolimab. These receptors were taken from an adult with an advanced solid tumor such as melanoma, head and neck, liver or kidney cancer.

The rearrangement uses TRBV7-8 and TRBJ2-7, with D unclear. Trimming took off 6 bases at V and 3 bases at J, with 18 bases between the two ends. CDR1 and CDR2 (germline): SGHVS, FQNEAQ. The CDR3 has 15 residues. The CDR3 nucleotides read TGTGCCAGCAGTAACTTATTTGACGTAAACTACGAGCAGTACTTC. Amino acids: CASSNLFDVNYEQYF.

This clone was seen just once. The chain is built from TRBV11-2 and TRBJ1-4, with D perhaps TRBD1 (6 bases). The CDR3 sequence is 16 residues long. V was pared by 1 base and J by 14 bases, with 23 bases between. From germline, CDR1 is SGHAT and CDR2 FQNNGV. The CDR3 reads CASSLGVGTSLSGLFF. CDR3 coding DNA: TGTGCCAGCAGCTTAGGGGTCGGGACAAGCCTCTCTGGGCTGTTTTTT. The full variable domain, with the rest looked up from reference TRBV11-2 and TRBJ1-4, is EAGVAQSPRYKIIEKRQSVAFWCNPISGHATLYWYQQILGQGPKLLIQFQNNGVVDDSQLPKDRFSAERLKGVDSTLKIQPAKLEDSAVYLCASSLGVGTSLSGLFFGSGTQLSVL.

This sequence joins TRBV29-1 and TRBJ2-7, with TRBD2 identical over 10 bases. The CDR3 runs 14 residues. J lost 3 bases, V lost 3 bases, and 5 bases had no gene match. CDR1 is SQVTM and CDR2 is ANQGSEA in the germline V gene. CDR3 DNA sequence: TGCAGCGTTGACACCGGGACTAGCGACTACGAGCAGTACTTC. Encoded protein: CSVDTGTSDYEQYF.

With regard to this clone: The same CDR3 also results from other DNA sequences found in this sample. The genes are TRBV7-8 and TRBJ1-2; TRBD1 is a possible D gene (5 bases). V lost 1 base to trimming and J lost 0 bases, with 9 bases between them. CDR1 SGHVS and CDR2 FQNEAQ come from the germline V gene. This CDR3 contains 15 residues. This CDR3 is CASSLGGSTNYGYTF. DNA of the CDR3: TGTGCCAGCAGCTTAGGGGGGAGTACTAACTATGGCTACACCTTC. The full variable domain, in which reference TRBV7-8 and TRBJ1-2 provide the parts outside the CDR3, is GAGVSQSPRYKVAKRGQDVALRCDPISGHVSLFWYQQALGQGPEFLTYFQNEAQLDKSGLPSDRFFAERPEGSVSTLKIQRTQQEDSAVYLCASSLGGSTNYGYTFGSGTRLTVV.

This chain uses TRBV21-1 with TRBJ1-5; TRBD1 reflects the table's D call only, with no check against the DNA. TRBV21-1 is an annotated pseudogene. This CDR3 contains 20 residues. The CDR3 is CASMSGRAGGREGNYQPQHF. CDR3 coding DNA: TGTGCCAGCATGTCGGGAAGGGCAGGGGGCCGAGAGGGAAACTATCAGCCCCAGCATTTT.

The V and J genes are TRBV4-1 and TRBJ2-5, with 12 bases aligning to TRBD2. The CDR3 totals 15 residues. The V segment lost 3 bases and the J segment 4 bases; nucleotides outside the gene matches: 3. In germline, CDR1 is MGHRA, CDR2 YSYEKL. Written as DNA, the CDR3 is TGCGCCAGCAGCCAGCCGGGACTAGCGGGAGAGACCCAGTACTTC. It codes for CASSQPGLAGETQYF.

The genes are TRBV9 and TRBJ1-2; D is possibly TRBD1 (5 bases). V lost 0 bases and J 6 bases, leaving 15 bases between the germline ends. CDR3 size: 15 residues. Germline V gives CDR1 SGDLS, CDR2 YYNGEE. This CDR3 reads CASSVGTRVMHGYTF. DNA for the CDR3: TGTGCCAGCAGCGTAGGGACCAGGGTCATGCATGGCTACACCTTC.

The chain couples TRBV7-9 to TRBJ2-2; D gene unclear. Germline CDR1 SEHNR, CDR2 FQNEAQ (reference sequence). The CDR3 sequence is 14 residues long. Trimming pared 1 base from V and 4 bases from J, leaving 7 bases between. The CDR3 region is CASSLDLSTGELFF. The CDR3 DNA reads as TGTGCCAGCAGCTTAGATCTGTCCACCGGGGAGCTGTTTTTT.

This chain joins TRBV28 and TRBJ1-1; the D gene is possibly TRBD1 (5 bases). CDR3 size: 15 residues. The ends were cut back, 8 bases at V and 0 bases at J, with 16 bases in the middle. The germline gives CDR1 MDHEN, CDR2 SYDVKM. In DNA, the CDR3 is TGTGCCAGCCCAGGGAGGACTGGAATGAACACTGAAGCTTTCTTT. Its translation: CASPGRTGMNTEAFF.

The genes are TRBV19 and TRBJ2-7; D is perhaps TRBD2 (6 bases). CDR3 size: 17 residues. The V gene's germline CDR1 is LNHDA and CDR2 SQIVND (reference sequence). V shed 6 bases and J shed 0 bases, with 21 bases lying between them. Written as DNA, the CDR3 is TGTGCCAGTAGCCCTGCCCCCCGACTAGTATACTCCTACGAGCAGTACTTC. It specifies CASSPAPRLVYSYEQYF.

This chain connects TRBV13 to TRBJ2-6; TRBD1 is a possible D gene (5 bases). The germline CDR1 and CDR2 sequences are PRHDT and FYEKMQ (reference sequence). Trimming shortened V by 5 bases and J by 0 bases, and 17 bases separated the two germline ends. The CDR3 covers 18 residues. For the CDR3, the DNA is TGTGCCAGCAGCCCCTGGGAAGACAGCCTCTCTGGGGCCAACGTCCTGACTTTC. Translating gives CASSPWEDSLSGANVLTF.

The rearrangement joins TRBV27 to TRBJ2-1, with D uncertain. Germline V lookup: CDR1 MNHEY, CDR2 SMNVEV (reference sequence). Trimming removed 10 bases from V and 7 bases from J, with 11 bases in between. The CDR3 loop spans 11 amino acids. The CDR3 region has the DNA TGTGCCACCCACGTTGGAAATGAGCAGTTCTTC. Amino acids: CATHVGNEQFF.

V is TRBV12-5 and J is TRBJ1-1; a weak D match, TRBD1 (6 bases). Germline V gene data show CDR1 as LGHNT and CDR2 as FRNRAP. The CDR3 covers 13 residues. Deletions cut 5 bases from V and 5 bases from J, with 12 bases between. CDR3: CASGPGGGTEAFF. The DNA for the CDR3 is TGTGCTAGTGGTCCTGGGGGCGGGACTGAAGCTTTCTTT.

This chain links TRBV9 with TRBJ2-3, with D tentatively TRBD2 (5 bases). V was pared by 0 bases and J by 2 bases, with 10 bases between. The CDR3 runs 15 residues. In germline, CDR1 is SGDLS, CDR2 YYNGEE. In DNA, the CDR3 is TGTGCCAGCAGCGTAGAGGAGCGGATCACAGATACGCAGTATTTT. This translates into CASSVEERITDTQYF.

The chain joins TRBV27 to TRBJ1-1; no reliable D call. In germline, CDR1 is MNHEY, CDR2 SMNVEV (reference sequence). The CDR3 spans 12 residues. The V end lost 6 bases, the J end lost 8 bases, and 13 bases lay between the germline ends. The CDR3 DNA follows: TGTGCCAGCAGGACCCAAGCGCGGGAAGCTTTCTTT. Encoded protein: CASRTQAREAFF.

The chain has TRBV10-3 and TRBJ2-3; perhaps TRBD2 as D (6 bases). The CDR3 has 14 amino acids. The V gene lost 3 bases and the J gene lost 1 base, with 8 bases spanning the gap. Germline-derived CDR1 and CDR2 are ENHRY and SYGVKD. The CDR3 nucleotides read TGTGCCATCAGTGAACTAGCCCGCACAGATACGCAGTATTTT. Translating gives CAISELARTDTQYF.

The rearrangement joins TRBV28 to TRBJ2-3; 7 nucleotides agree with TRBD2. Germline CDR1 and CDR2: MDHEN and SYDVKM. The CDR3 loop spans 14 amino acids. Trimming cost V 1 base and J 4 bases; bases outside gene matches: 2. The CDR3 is CASSLSGLADTQYF. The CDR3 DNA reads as TGTGCCAGCAGTTTATCCGGACTAGCAGATACGCAGTATTTT.

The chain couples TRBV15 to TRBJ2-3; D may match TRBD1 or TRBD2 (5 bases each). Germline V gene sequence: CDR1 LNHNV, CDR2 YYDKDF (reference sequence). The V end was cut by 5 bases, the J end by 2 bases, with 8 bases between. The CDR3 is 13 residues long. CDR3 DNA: TGTGCCACCAGCGTAGGGACCACAGATACGCAGTATTTT. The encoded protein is CATSVGTTDTQYF. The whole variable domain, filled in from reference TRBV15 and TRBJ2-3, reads DAMVIQNPRYQVTQFGKPVTLSCSQTLNHNVMYWYQQKSSQAPKLLFHYYDKDFNNEADTPDNFQSRRPNTSFCFLDIRSPGLGDTAMYLCATSVGTTDTQYFGPGTRLTVL.

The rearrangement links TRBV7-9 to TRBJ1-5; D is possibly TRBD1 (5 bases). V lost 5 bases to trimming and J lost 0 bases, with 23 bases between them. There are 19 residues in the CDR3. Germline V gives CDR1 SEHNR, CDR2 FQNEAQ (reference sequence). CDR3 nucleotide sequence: TGTGCCAGCAGCACATATAGGGTGGGGGACGGATATAGCAATCAGCCCCAGCATTTT. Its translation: CASSTYRVGDGYSNQPQHF.